This TCR beta chain was profiled in a study of beta chain features in type 1 diabetes. Study-wide findings and caveats: Moderate yet significant TCRB CDR3 shortening was seen in Type 1 diabetes patients in all four CD4+ subsets. Highly expressing activated T cells could be over-counted with a cDNA template. Fewer insertions but more deletions were seen at VDJ junctions in type 1 diabetes patients. Compared to healthy donors, patients appeared to have naive, central memory and Treg TCRB repertoires that were more alike. A definitive answer on HLA type influencing TCRB rearrangement was not reached here.

What was sequenced were expressed TCRB transcripts, since all of the isolated RNA had been reverse transcribed. The repertoire was sequenced with immunoSEQ multiplex PCR; TCRdb's copy has only in-frame clones and lacks some. The top ten hold less than 0.03% of the sample, which has fewer than 300,000 clones, around 21% seen once. Points on this clone: Its specificity is not known.

The germline V gene encodes CDR1 SGHTA and CDR2 FQGNSA. Trimming stripped 2 bases from V and 5 bases from J, with 6 bases between. The CDR3 contains 12 residues. The receptor was isolated from a woman between 40 and 50 years old with type 1 diabetes. V usage is TRBV7-2 and J usage is TRBJ2-5, with D hard to call. Sequencing input: naive CD4+ T cells from blood. Here the CDR3 reads CASSLTRETQYF. CDR3 nucleotide sequence: TGTGCCAGCAGCTTAACCCGGGAGACCCAGTACTTC.